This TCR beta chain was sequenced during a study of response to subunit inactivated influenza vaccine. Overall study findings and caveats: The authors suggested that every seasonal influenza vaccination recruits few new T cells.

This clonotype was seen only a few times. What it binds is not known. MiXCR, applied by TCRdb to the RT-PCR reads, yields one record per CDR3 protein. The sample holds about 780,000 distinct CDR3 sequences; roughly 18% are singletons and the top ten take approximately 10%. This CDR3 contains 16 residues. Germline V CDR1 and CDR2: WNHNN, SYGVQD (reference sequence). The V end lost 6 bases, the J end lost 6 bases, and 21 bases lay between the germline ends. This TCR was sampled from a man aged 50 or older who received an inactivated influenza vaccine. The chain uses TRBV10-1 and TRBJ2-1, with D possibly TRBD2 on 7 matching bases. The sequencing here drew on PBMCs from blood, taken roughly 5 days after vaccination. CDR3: CASRGPGGQVFNEQFF. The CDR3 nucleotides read TGCGCCAGCAGAGGCCCCGGGGGGCAGGTCTTCAATGAGCAGTTCTTC.